The TCR beta chain described here comes from a study of blood T cell repertoires in COVID-19. Sequencing was performed with immunoSEQ multiplex PCR; in TCRdb, only in-frame clones are kept and a portion is missing. Of tens of thousands of clones in the sample, about 87% are singletons; the top ten hold about a sixth. The V segment lost 6 bases and the J segment 10 bases; nucleotides outside the gene matches: 8. Germline V gene data show CDR1 as SQVTM and CDR2 as ANQGSEA. The CDR3 extends over 13 amino acids. The rearrangement joins TRBV29-1 to TRBJ2-1; TRBD2 agrees at 11 bases. Sequenced sample: peripheral blood. The sequence was obtained from a man aged 65-85 years with active COVID-19. The CDR3 DNA sequence: TGCAGCGTGGTAGCGGGGGGGAACACAGAGCAGTTCTTC. It yields the protein CSVVAGGNTEQFF.